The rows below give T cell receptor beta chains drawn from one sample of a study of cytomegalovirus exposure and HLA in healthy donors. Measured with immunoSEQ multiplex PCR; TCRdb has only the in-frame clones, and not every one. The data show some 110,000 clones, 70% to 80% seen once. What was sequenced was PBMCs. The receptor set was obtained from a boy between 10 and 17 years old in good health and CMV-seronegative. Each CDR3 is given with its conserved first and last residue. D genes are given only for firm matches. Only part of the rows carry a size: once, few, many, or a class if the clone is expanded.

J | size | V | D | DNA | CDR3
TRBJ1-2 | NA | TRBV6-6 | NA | TGTGCCAGCAGTTATGTTGTAGGACAGCTATATGGCTACACCTTC | CASSYVVGQLYGYTF
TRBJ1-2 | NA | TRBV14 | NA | TGTGCCAGCAGCCAGGCGGGGGGCCATTCTGGATATGGCTACACCTTC | CASSQAGGHSGYGYTF
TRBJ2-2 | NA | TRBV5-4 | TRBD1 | TGTGCCAGCAGCTGGGACAGAAACACCGGGGAGCTGTTTTTT | CASSWDRNTGELFF
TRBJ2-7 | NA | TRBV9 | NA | TGTGCCAGCAGCGTAGGAGGTCTCAGCTCCTACGAGCAGTACTTC | CASSVGGLSSYEQYF
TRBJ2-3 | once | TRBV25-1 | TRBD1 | TGTGCCAGCAGTGAACCAGGGGGCTGGGTGGATACGCAGTATTTT | CASSEPGGWVDTQYF
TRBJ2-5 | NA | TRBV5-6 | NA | TGTGCCAGCAGCCAGAAGGACTTACAAGAGACCCAGTACTTC | CASSQKDLQETQYF
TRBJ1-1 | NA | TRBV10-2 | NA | TGCGCCAGCAGTGAAAGGGGATCGAACACTGAAGCTTTCTTT | CASSERGSNTEAFF
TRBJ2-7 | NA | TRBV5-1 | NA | TGCGCTAGCAGCTTATTTACAGGTTCCTACGAGCAGTACTTC | CASSLFTGSYEQYF
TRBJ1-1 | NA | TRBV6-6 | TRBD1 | TGTGCCAGCAGCGACAGGGTAGTCACTGAAGCTTTCTTT | CASSDRVVTEAFF
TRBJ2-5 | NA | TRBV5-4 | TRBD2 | TGTGCCAGCAGCTTGGGGCCTAGCGGGGGCCGAGAGACCCAGTACTTC | CASSLGPSGGRETQYF
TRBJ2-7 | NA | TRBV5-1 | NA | TGCGCCAGCAGCTTTATCCCCGGGGGAACCTACGAGCAGTACTTC | CASSFIPGGTYEQYF
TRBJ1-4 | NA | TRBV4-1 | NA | TGCGCCAGCAGCCCCTACTATAGAGGGACAACTAATGAAAAACTGTTTTTT | CASSPYYRGTTNEKLFF
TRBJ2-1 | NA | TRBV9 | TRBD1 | TGTGCCAGCAGCCTGGACAGGGGCCCCCACAATGAGCAGTTCTTC | CASSLDRGPHNEQFF
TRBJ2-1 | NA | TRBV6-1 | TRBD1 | TGTGCCAGCAGCACAGGGGGCCTGTACAATGAGCAGTTCTTC | CASSTGGLYNEQFF
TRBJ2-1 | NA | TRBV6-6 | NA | TGTGCCAGCGCAAACCCGGGTGAGCAGTTCTTC | CASANPGEQFF
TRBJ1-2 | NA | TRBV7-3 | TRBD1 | TGTGCCAGCAGCACTGACAGGGGGCTCGGCTACACCTTC | CASSTDRGLGYTF
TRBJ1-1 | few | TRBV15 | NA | TGTGCCACCAGCCCAATTGGGCGCATGAACACTGAAGCTTTCTTT | CATSPIGRMNTEAFF
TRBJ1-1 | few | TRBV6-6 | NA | TGTGCCAGCAGACATCAGGGGAACCCCCGCAATGAAGCTTTCTTT | CASRHQGNPRNEAFF
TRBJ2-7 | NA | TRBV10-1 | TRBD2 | TGCGCCAGCAGTGAGCCGGGGAGGGACGAGCAGTACTTC | CASSEPGRDEQYF
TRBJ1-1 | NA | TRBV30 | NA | TGTGCCTGGAGTTGGTTTCCACCCGGGACTGAAGCTTTCTTT | CAWSWFPPGTEAFF
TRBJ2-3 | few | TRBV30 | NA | TGTGCCTGGAGTGTCTTTAGCTCCCATACGCAGTATTTT | CAWSVFSSHTQYF
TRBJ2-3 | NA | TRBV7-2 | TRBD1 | TGTGCCAGCAGCTTAGTACCCAGGGGGAGAACAGATACGCAGTATTTT | CASSLVPRGRTDTQYF
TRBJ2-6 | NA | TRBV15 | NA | TGTGCCACCAGGAGACCAAACTCTGGGGCCAACGTCCTGACTTTC | CATRRPNSGANVLTF
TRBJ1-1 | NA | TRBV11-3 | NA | TGTGCCAGCAGAGAGGGAAGCACTGAAGCTTTCTTT | CASREGSTEAFF
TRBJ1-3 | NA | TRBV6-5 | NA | TGTGCCAGCAGCCCGTCTCCCTCCGGAAACACCATATATTTT | CASSPSPSGNTIYF
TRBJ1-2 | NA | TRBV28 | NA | TGTGCCACTGTTCTTGGAGGCGGCTACACCTTC | CATVLGGGYTF
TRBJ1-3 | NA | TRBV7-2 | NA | TGTGCCAGCAGCTTCGCCGGGGGCTCTGGAAACACCATATATTTT | CASSFAGGSGNTIYF
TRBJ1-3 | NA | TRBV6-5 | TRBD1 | TGTGCCAGCAGACAGGGGAATCTAGGAGGAAACACCATATATTTT | CASRQGNLGGNTIYF
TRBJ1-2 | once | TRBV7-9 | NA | TGTGCCAGCAGCTTAGGCACAGGCTATGGCTACACCTTC | CASSLGTGYGYTF
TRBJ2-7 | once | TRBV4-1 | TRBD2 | TGCGCCAGCAGCCTGACTAGCGGGGGGGCCGGATACGAGCAGTACTTC | CASSLTSGGAGYEQYF
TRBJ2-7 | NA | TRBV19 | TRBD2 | TGTGCCAGTAGGCAAAGCGGGGGGGACGAGCAGTACTTC | CASRQSGGDEQYF
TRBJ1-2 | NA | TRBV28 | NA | TGTGCCAGCAGTTTATGGGGAGGGAGTGCCAACTATGGCTACACCTTC | CASSLWGGSANYGYTF
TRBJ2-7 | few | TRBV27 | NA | TGTGCCAGCAGTTTTTCGGGGTCCCCCTACGAGCAGTACTTC | CASSFSGSPYEQYF
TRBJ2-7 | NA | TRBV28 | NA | TGTGCCAGCAGTTTGTTCGGACAGGGAGGGTACGAGCAGTACTTC | CASSLFGQGGYEQYF
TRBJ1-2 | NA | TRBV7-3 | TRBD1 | TGTGCCAGCAGCTTGGGCAGGGGGTATGGCTACACCTTC | CASSLGRGYGYTF
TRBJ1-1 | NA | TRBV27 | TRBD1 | TGTGCCAGCAGTCTTTGGGGACAGCCTGAAGCTTTCTTT | CASSLWGQPEAFF
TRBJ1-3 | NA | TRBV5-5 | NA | TGTGCCAGCAGCCACTCCGGGATCTCGAACTCTGGAAACACCATATATTTT | CASSHSGISNSGNTIYF
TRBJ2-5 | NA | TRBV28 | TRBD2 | TGTGCCACCACGGGGGCTAGCGGGGGGAAAGAGACCCAGTACTTC | CATTGASGGKETQYF
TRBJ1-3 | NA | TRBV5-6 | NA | TGTGCCAGCAGCTTTGGTATCGAGGGACTCCTTTTT | CASSFGIEGLLF
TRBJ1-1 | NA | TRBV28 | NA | TGTGCCAGCAGCGGGTTGAGGTCTTTCTTT | CASSGLRSFF
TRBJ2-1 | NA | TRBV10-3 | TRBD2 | TGTGCCATCAGTGAGTCGAACGGGAGGGGAGACAATGAGCAGTTCTTC | CAISESNGRGDNEQFF
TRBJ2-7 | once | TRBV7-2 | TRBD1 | TGTGCCAGCAGCTCGGGACAGGGGATTCGAGAGCAGTACTTC | CASSSGQGIREQYF
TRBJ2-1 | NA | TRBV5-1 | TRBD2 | TGCGCCAGCAGCCCAGGACTAGCGGGTCCAAAGGGCAATGAGCAGTTCTTC | CASSPGLAGPKGNEQFF
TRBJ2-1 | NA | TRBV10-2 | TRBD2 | TGCGCCAGCAGTGAACCAATTACTAGCGGGGTCTACAATGAGCAGTTCTTC | CASSEPITSGVYNEQFF
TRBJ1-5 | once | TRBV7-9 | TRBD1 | TGTGCCAGCAGCTTTTCGACAGGGGAGGGTCAGCCCCAGCATTTT | CASSFSTGEGQPQHF
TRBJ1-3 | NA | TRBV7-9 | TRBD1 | TGTGCCAGCAGCAAGGGACAGGGCCCTGGAAACACCATATATTTT | CASSKGQGPGNTIYF
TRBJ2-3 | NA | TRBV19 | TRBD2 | TGTGCTTCCTTGCCGCGAGCGGGAGTATCGGATACGCAGTATTTT | CASLPRAGVSDTQYF
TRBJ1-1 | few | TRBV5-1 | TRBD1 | TGCGCCAGCAGCTTACAGGGGGCGAGCACTGAAGCTTTCTTT | CASSLQGASTEAFF
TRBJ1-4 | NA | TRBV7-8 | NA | TGTGCCAGCAGCTTAGGGACAGCTAATGAAAAACTGTTTTTT | CASSLGTANEKLFF
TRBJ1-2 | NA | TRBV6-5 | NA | TGTGCCAGCAGTTACATATCGGTTAACTATGGCTACACCTTC | CASSYISVNYGYTF
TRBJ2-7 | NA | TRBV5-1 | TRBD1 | TGCGCCAGCAGCTTGGCGGGACAGGGGGCGGGGGAGCAGTACTTC | CASSLAGQGAGEQYF
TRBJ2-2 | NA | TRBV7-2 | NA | TGTGCCAGCATGCCTGGAAGAGGGAGCGCCGGGGAGCTGTTTTTT | CASMPGRGSAGELFF
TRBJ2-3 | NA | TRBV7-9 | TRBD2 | TGTGCCAGCAGACCCGGGGGAGGGTTCACAGATACGCAGTATTTT | CASRPGGGFTDTQYF
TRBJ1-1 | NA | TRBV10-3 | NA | TGTGCCATCAGTGGTGAGAGGAACACTGAAGCTTTCTTT | CAISGERNTEAFF
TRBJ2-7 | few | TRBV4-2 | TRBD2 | TGTGCCAGCAGCCAAGCAATAGCGGGAGCCTACGAGCAGTACTTC | CASSQAIAGAYEQYF
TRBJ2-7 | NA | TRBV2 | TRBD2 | TGTGCCAGCAGGCTACTAGCGTCGTCCTACGAGCAGTACTTC | CASRLLASSYEQYF
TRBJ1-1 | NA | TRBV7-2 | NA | TGTGCCAGCAGCTTCACAGCCGGAAACACTGAAGCTTTCTTT | CASSFTAGNTEAFF
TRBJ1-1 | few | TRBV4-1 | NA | TGCGCCAGCAGCCAAGATCACATGTTGAACACTGAAGCTTTCTTT | CASSQDHMLNTEAFF